These 29 T cell receptor beta chains were sequenced from one sample in a study of T-cell reconstitution after alpha-beta-depleted transplantation in children. Library preparation (for TCRbeta) was performed with unique molecular identifiers. TCRdb re-analysed the PCR reads in MiXCR, keeping a single row per CDR3 protein. This table holds hundreds of thousands of distinct CDR3 sequences, 16% found once. This sample comprised PBMCs from the stem cell graft donor, obtained from the stem cell graft. The receptor set was obtained from a human donor who donated a stem cell graft to a child with acute myeloid leukemia.

This clonotype was seen more than once but under ten times. The V gene is TRBV10-3, the J gene TRBJ2-1; 11 nucleotides agree with TRBD2. V gave up 1 base and J gave up 0 bases; unmatched junction bases: 2. Per the germline V gene, CDR1 is ENHRY and CDR2 is SYGVKD. The CDR3 is 17 residues long. The CDR3 DNA is TGTGCCATCAGTGAGTTGACTAGCGGGGACTCCTACAATGAGCAGTTCTTC. Protein product: CAISELTSGDSYNEQFF.

This clonotype was picked up many times. The gene calls are TRBV12-3 or TRBV12-4 and TRBJ1-2, with 10 bases lining up with TRBD1. V was pared by 5 bases and J by 1 base, with 4 bases of the junction left unmatched. The CDR3 is 15 residues long. CDR3 region: CASSGTGASNYGYTF. CDR3 DNA: TGTGCCAGCAGTGGGACAGGGGCTAGTAACTATGGCTACACCTTC.

This clonotype was picked up a small number of times. The chain recombines TRBV20-1 with TRBJ1-5, with TRBD1 as a possible D gene (5 bases). CDR1 DFQATT and CDR2 SNEGSKA come from the germline V gene (reference sequence). The CDR3 covers 14 residues. V was clipped by 5 bases and J by 3 bases, with 14 bases between them. In nucleotides, the CDR3 is TGCAGTGCTCGATCGGGGGTTACCAATCAGCCCCAGCATTTT. This encodes CSARSGVTNQPQHF.

At least ten counts were recorded for this clonotype. The DNA for the CDR3 is TGTGCCAGCAGTTTCGGGACAGTTCAAGAGACCCAGTACTTC. Translation: CASSFGTVQETQYF. This sequence joins TRBV12-3 or TRBV12-4 and TRBJ2-5; 7 bases line up with TRBD1. The CDR3 is 14 residues long. The J segment lost 2 bases and the V segment lost 3 bases, leaving 3 bases of the junction unmatched.

The CDR3 coding sequence is TGTGCCAGCGCTACAGGGAAAGAGACCCAGTACTTC. The encoded protein is CASATGKETQYF. V is TRBV18 and J is TRBJ2-5; the D gene is possibly TRBD1 (6 bases). The CDR3 totals 12 residues. Germline CDR1 reads KGHSH; CDR2 reads LQKENI. The V end was cut by 8 bases, the J end by 3 bases, with 10 bases between.

This clonotype was observed at least ten times. The J gene is TRBJ2-5, the V gene TRBV20-1, with 9 bases that match TRBD2. Germline trimming cut 6 bases from V and 2 bases from J; bases unmatched to any gene: 10. The CDR3 extends over 15 amino acids. Germline V gene lookup returns CDR1 DFQATT and CDR2 SNEGSKA (reference sequence). CDR3 protein: CSARGSGGRQETQYF. CDR3 DNA: TGCAGTGCCAGGGGTAGCGGGGGCCGACAAGAGACCCAGTACTTC.

In its sample, this clonotype was seen a few times. The chain is built from TRBV7-2 and TRBJ1-2; 7 nucleotides align to TRBD1. Germline V gives CDR1 SGHTA, CDR2 FQGNSA. The CDR3 is made up of 14 amino acids. J was trimmed by 6 bases and V by 1 base; bases with no gene match: 5. The CDR3 DNA sequence: TGTGCCAGCAGCTTAGAGGCCAGGGGGAATGGCTACACCTTC. Amino acid sequence: CASSLEARGNGYTF. The entire variable domain, with the rest obtained from reference TRBV7-2 and TRBJ1-2, is as follows: GAGVSQSPSNKVTEKGKDVELRCDPISGHTALYWYRQSLGQGLEFLIYFQGNSAPDKSGLPSDRFSAERTGGSVSTLTIQRTQQEDSAVYLCASSLEARGNGYTFGSGTRLTVV.

This clonotype appeared many times. This chain's CDR3 is CASSLVGLNGELFF. CDR3 DNA sequence: TGTGCCAGCAGCTTAGTGGGACTAAACGGGGAGCTGTTTTTT. The chain carries TRBV7-2 and TRBJ2-2; 7 nucleotides align to TRBD2. CDR3 size: 14 residues. J gave up 7 bases and V 1 base, and 3 bases lay outside the gene matches. CDR1 SGHTA and CDR2 FQGNSA come from the germline V gene.

This clonotype was detected ten times or more. CDR3 residues: CASSSPRGANVLTF. The CDR3 DNA reads TGTGCCAGCAGTTCCCCTCGGGGGGCCAACGTCCTGACTTTC. The rearrangement uses TRBV6-5 and TRBJ2-6; D is unclear. Germline loops: CDR1 MNHEY, CDR2 SVGAGI. This CDR3 has 14 amino acids. V was cut by 4 bases and J by 4 bases, with 8 bases left in between.

Notes on this clonotype: A much larger clone differs by one base, so this may be a read error. This chain connects TRBV5-1 to TRBJ1-1; TRBD1 is a possible D gene (5 bases). V was shortened by 0 bases and J by 3 bases, with 9 bases between the two germline ends. CDR1 SGHRS and CDR2 YFSETQ come from the germline V gene. The CDR3 extends over 14 amino acids. The CDR3 DNA sequence: TGCGCCAGCAGCTTGGTCCCGGGGGACACTGAAGCTTTCTTT. Translating it yields CASSLVPGDTEAFF.

This clonotype was counted many times. The gene calls are TRBV12-3 or TRBV12-4 and TRBJ1-1; D remains unclear. There are 13 residues in the CDR3. Deletions cut 5 bases from V and 0 bases from J, with 7 bases between. In nucleotides, the CDR3 is TGTGCCAGCAGTCCACAGTTGAACACTGAAGCTTTCTTT. Protein sequence: CASSPQLNTEAFF.

This clonotype has more than one count but fewer than ten. The gene calls are TRBV4-3 and TRBJ1-6; D gene unclear. The V and J ends lost 0 bases and 9 bases respectively, with 9 bases between them. The length of the CDR3 is 14 residues. Germline V CDR1 and CDR2: LGHNA, YSLEER. The CDR3 protein is CASSQERFTSPLHF. The DNA for the CDR3 is TGCGCCAGCAGCCAAGAGAGGTTTACTTCACCCCTCCACTTT.

The rearrangement uses TRBV12-3 or TRBV12-4 and TRBJ1-2; D ambiguous. The ends were cut back, 2 bases at V and 2 bases at J, with 6 bases in the middle. This CDR3 region has 13 residues. The DNA for the CDR3 is TGTGCCAGCAGTTTAAACGAAAACTATGGCTACACCTTC. This translates into CASSLNENYGYTF.

The rearrangement joins TRBV20-1 to TRBJ2-5, with 11 bases fitting TRBD2. Germline CDR1 and CDR2: DFQATT and SNEGSKA (reference sequence). With 4 bases clipped from V and 2 bases from J, the junction kept 12 bases outside the gene matches. The length of the CDR3 is 17 residues. CDR3 residues: CSATLTSGEPTQETQYF. CDR3 nucleotides: TGCAGTGCTACCCTGACTAGCGGGGAGCCCACTCAAGAGACCCAGTACTTC.

This clonotype was recorded a few times. The chain couples TRBV25-1 to TRBJ1-2; 7 bases map to TRBD1. The V gene's germline CDR1 is MGHDK and CDR2 SYGVNS. This CDR3 spans 14 amino acids. Unmatched junction bases numbered 8, after V lost 3 bases and J lost 7 bases. CDR3 sequence (DNA): TGTGCCAGCAGTGATTCAACAGGGGAGTTTGGCTACACCTTC. Its translation is CASSDSTGEFGYTF.

This clonotype was seen repeatedly, ten times or more. The CDR3 DNA sequence: TGCGCCAGCAGCGTTAGAGGGGGGCTCGCTGGCGATGAGCAGTTCTTC. This gives the protein CASSVRGGLAGDEQFF. This chain links TRBV4-3 with TRBJ2-1; D may match TRBD1 or TRBD2 (6 bases each). CDR1 and CDR2 (germline): LGHNA, YSLEER. Trimming took 5 bases from V and 8 from J, leaving 22 bases between them. The CDR3 extends over 16 amino acids.

This clonotype was counted ten times or more. V gene TRBV7-8 combines with J gene TRBJ2-2; the D gene could be TRBD1 or TRBD2 (5 bases each). CDR1 and CDR2 from the germline V gene are SGHVS and FQNEAQ. The CDR3 runs to 15 residues. V lost 4 bases to trimming and J lost 0 bases, with 9 bases between them. This CDR3 is CASSSGTANTGELFF. Here the CDR3 DNA reads TGTGCCAGCAGCTCCGGGACGGCGAACACCGGGGAGCTGTTTTTT.

This clonotype was counted a few times. V and J are TRBV7-2 and TRBJ1-1, with D hard to call. The CDR3 consists of 13 residues. Germline loops: CDR1 SGHTA, CDR2 FQGNSA. V lost 5 bases and J 2 bases, leaving 9 bases between the germline ends. CDR3 amino acids: CASSPLSNTEAFF. The DNA for the CDR3 is TGTGCCAGCAGCCCCCTGTCCAACACTGAAGCTTTCTTT.

This clonotype occurred many times. The V gene is TRBV20-1, the J gene TRBJ2-1; maybe TRBD2 (6 bases). Per germline, CDR1 DFQATT and CDR2 SNEGSKA (reference sequence). This CDR3 contains 14 residues. V gave up 2 bases and J gave up 0 bases, with 8 bases separating them. Here the CDR3 DNA reads TGCAGTGCTAGATGGCGGGACTCCTACAATGAGCAGTTCTTC. Protein product: CSARWRDSYNEQFF.

In this sample, this clonotype turned up a few times. The J gene is TRBJ1-1, the V gene TRBV28; 7 nucleotides align to TRBD1. V dropped 1 base and J dropped 5; count of bases not matched to a gene: 16. The germline CDR1 and CDR2 sequences are MDHEN and SYDVKM. The CDR3 covers 18 residues. In DNA form, the CDR3 reads TGTGCCAGCAGTTTATCAATAAGGATAGGGGGCCGAGGAACTGAAGCTTTCTTT. This codes for CASSLSIRIGGRGTEAFF.

This chain joins TRBV28 and TRBJ2-7; D is uncertain. V was shortened by 3 bases and J by 4 bases, with 13 bases between the two germline ends. CDR3 length equals 14 residues. Germline V gene sequence: CDR1 MDHEN, CDR2 SYDVKM. DNA of the CDR3: TGTGCCAGCAGTTTTGGAACCGGACCTTACGAGCAGTACTTC. Protein sequence: CASSFGTGPYEQYF.

Comments on this clonotype: Its ends do not fully match the called genes, so a read error is possible. The genes are TRBV10-3 and TRBJ2-2; D might be TRBD1 (5 bases). From germline, CDR1 is ENHRY and CDR2 SYGVKD. The CDR3 spans 13 residues. CDR3 protein: CAIRVSNTGELFF. In nucleotides, the CDR3 is TGTGCGATCAGGGTATCCAACACCGGGGAGCTGTTTTTT.

This clonotype came up a few times. V gene TRBV20-1 combines with J gene TRBJ1-4; 8 nucleotides line up with TRBD1. CDR1 is DFQATT, CDR2 SNEGSKA, per germline (reference sequence). The CDR3 length is 12 residues. The trim removed 8 bases at V and 7 bases at J, leaving 6 bases unmatched. The CDR3 DNA reads as TGCAGTAAGCCAGGGGGCGGTGAAAAACTGTTTTTT. This encodes CSKPGGGEKLFF.

This clonotype occurred many times. In DNA form, the CDR3 reads TGTGCCAGCAGTAGGCCAGGGGGCTCCTACAATGAGCAGTTCTTC. Encoded protein: CASSRPGGSYNEQFF. The V gene is TRBV5-5, the J gene TRBJ2-1; 7 bases map to TRBD1. Looked up from germline, CDR1 is SGHKS and CDR2 is YYEKEE (reference sequence). After removal of 5 bases from V and 0 bases from J, the junction contained 5 bases not matched to a gene. This CDR3 region has 15 residues.

This chain links TRBV5-1 with TRBJ2-7; 8 bases map to TRBD2. CDR1 and CDR2 (germline): SGHRS, YFSETQ. This CDR3 region has 15 residues. V lost 4 bases and J lost 4; bases outside the gene matches: 10. CDR3 protein: CASSRGLAEVYEQYF. The CDR3, as DNA: TGCGCCAGCAGCCGCGGACTAGCAGAGGTGTACGAGCAGTACTTC. The full variable domain, rest sourced from reference TRBV5-1 and TRBJ2-7, is KAGVTQTPRYLIKTRGQQVTLSCSPISGHRSVSWYQQTPGQGLQFLFEYFSETQRNKGNFPGRFSGRQFSNSRSEMNVSTLELGDSALYLCASSRGLAEVYEQYFGPGTRLTVT.

This clonotype was recorded at least ten times. CDR3 in amino acids: CRPSGDTEAFF. CDR3 bases: TGCCGGCCTTCCGGGGACACTGAAGCTTTCTTT. The genes are TRBV20-1 and TRBJ1-1; D is unclear. In germline, CDR1 is DFQATT, CDR2 SNEGSKA (reference sequence). The CDR3 is made up of 11 amino acids.

V is TRBV20-1 and J is TRBJ1-1; TRBD1 matches 9 bases. The CDR3 has 14 amino acids. Per the germline V gene, CDR1 is DFQATT and CDR2 is SNEGSKA (reference sequence). Unmatched junction bases numbered 10, after V lost 0 bases and J lost 11 bases. CDR3 protein: CSARDYRGPGVAFF. The CDR3 DNA reads as TGCAGTGCTAGAGATTACAGGGGGCCGGGTGTTGCTTTCTTT.

This clonotype has at least ten counts. This chain connects TRBV12-3 or TRBV12-4 to TRBJ1-2; D gene unclear. V lost 2 bases and J 8 bases, leaving 9 bases between the germline ends. This CDR3 region has 12 residues. The DNA for the CDR3 is TGTGCCAGCAGTTTATGGGGTCGCGGCTACACCTTC. Its protein is CASSLWGRGYTF.

This clonotype was found many times. The CDR3 sequence: CSASNPGSKGSPLHF. CDR3 coding DNA: TGCAGTGCTTCAAACCCGGGATCAAAAGGCTCACCCCTCCACTTT. The V and J genes are TRBV20-1 and TRBJ1-6; D not certain. Germline CDR1 and CDR2: DFQATT and SNEGSKA (reference sequence). The CDR3 has 15 residues. Trimming cost V 5 bases and J 10 bases, with 21 bases left between them.